The 28 T cell receptor beta chains reported below all come from one sample, sequenced in a study of cytomegalovirus exposure and HLA in healthy donors. Profiled with immunoSEQ multiplex PCR; TCRdb holds only in-frame clones, not every one. The sample lists 150,000 to 180,000 clones, more than 70% occurring once. Sequencing used PBMCs. The receptors were sampled from a human donor in good health.

The chain links TRBV5-1 to TRBJ2-1; 15 bases map to TRBD2. V dropped 4 bases and J dropped 7; count of bases not matched to a gene: 6. This CDR3 spans 16 amino acids. Germline assignment: CDR1 SGHRS and CDR2 YFSETQ. The CDR3 here is CASSLGLAGGFNEQFF. CDR3 DNA: TGCGCCAGCAGCCTCGGACTAGCGGGGGGGTTTAATGAGCAGTTCTTC.

The chain uses TRBV19 and TRBJ2-7; tentative D call: TRBD2 (6 bases). The germline V gene encodes CDR1 LNHDA and CDR2 SQIVND (reference sequence). This CDR3 has 15 amino acids. The V end lost 5 bases, the J end lost 6 bases, and 20 bases lay between the germline ends. CDR3 DNA: TGTGCCAGTAGTGGAGGGAGCCTCATAGGGGCCGAGCAGTACTTC. This gives the protein CASSGGSLIGAEQYF.

The V gene is TRBV5-6, the J gene TRBJ1-1; TRBD1 matches at 9 bases. The J segment lost 3 bases and the V segment lost 5 bases, leaving 8 bases of the junction unmatched. The CDR3 is 15 amino acids. Germline CDR1 reads SGHDT; CDR2 reads YYEEEE. CDR3 protein: CASRTGDRVDTEAFF. CDR3 coding DNA: TGTGCCAGCAGAACCGGGGACAGGGTCGACACTGAAGCTTTCTTT.

The rearrangement links TRBV29-1 to TRBJ1-3, with TRBD1 as a possible D gene (6 bases). CDR3 length equals 13 residues. Per germline, CDR1 SQVTM and CDR2 ANQGSEA. V was clipped by 5 bases and J by 0 bases, with 8 bases between them. DNA for the CDR3: TGCAGCGTTCAGGGGTCCTCTGGAAACACCATATATTTT. Translated, it gives CSVQGSSGNTIYF.

The chain combines TRBV19 with TRBJ1-1; D is ambiguous. The CDR3 is 14 amino acids. V was trimmed by 7 bases and J by 0 bases, leaving 12 bases between them. The V gene's germline CDR1 is LNHDA and CDR2 SQIVND (reference sequence). The CDR3 DNA follows: TGTGCCAGTACGGCCCGAACAGTGAACACTGAAGCTTTCTTT. Amino acids: CASTARTVNTEAFF.

The V gene is TRBV6-6, the J gene TRBJ1-3; D gene ambiguous. The length of the CDR3 is 12 residues. Deletions cut 7 bases from V and 6 bases from J, with 10 bases between. Germline V gene sequence: CDR1 MNHNY, CDR2 SVGAGI (reference sequence). The DNA of the CDR3 is TGTGCCAGCATCTCGAGCTTAAACACCATATATTTT. Its translation: CASISSLNTIYF.

J is TRBJ1-4 and V is TRBV18; 10 bases fit TRBD1. Germline loops: CDR1 KGHSH, CDR2 LQKENI. The CDR3 length is 15 residues. Trimming cost V 4 bases and J 3 bases; bases outside gene matches: 2. CDR3 sequence reads: CASSQTGGPNEKLFF. CDR3 bases: TGTGCCAGCTCACAGACAGGGGGCCCTAATGAAAAACTGTTTTTT.

The chain carries TRBV5-6 and TRBJ1-3; 10 bases align to TRBD1. Losses at the gene ends were 0 bases for V and 2 bases for J; bases not matched to a gene: 2. The length of the CDR3 is 16 residues. Germline V gene data show CDR1 as SGHDT and CDR2 as YYEEEE. CDR3 nucleotide sequence: TGTGCCAGCAGCTTGGTCGACAGGGGGCCTGGAAACACCATATATTTT. It codes for CASSLVDRGPGNTIYF.

This clone was detected only once. The chain has TRBV2 and TRBJ2-7; possibly TRBD2 for D (6 bases). The V and J ends lost 3 bases and 3 bases respectively, with 12 bases between them. Per the germline V gene, CDR1 is SNHLY and CDR2 is FYNNEI. The CDR3 length is 14 residues. The CDR3 DNA sequence: TGTGCCAGCAGTGATGCGGGGTGGGGCTACGAGCAGTACTTC. This encodes CASSDAGWGYEQYF.

The table lists this clone with a count of one. The chain uses TRBV4-1 and TRBJ1-3, with D hard to call. There are 18 residues in the CDR3. V shed 1 base and J shed 1 base, with 17 bases lying between them. CDR1 and CDR2 from the germline V gene are MGHRA and YSYEKL. In DNA, the CDR3 is TGCGCCAGCAGCCAAGGAGAAACCATTTGGTCTTCTGGAAACACCATATATTTT. Its translation is CASSQGETIWSSGNTIYF.

The chain couples TRBV5-4 to TRBJ2-2; 8 bases match TRBD1. With 5 bases clipped from V and 1 base from J, the junction kept 4 bases outside the gene matches. In germline, CDR1 is SGHNT, CDR2 YYREEE (reference sequence). The CDR3 sequence is 15 residues long. The CDR3 here is CASSSGGQNTGELFF. The CDR3 DNA sequence: TGTGCCAGCAGTTCAGGGGGCCAGAACACCGGGGAGCTGTTTTTT.

In its sample, this clone was seen once. The chain recombines TRBV7-2 with TRBJ1-6; perhaps TRBD1 as D (6 bases). This CDR3 spans 17 amino acids. Germline V gives CDR1 SGHTA, CDR2 FQGNSA. Trimming took off 3 bases at V and 9 bases at J, with 21 bases between the two ends. The CDR3 loop reads CASSLGGRGKKSSPLHF. DNA for the CDR3: TGTGCCAGCAGCTTGGGTGGAAGGGGGAAAAAAAGTTCACCCCTCCACTTT. The full variable domain, with the rest looked up from reference TRBV7-2 and TRBJ1-6, is GAGVSQSPSNKVTEKGKDVELRCDPISGHTALYWYRQSLGQGLEFLIYFQGNSAPDKSGLPSDRFSAERTGGSVSTLTIQRTQQEDSAVYLCASSLGGRGKKSSPLHFGNGTRLTVT.

V usage is TRBV5-1 and J usage is TRBJ2-7; 12 nucleotides line up with TRBD2. V shed 7 bases, J shed 3 bases, and the junction held 5 bases outside the gene matches. This CDR3 has 14 residues. Germline CDR1 and CDR2: SGHRS and YFSETQ. CDR3 amino acids: CASRRLAGDYEQYF. The CDR3 DNA reads as TGCGCCAGCCGGCGACTAGCGGGAGACTACGAGCAGTACTTC.

The rearrangement links TRBV19 to TRBJ1-2; tentatively, D is TRBD1 (6 bases). V gave up 6 bases and J gave up 5 bases, with 25 bases separating them. Germline lookup yields CDR1 LNHDA and CDR2 SQIVND (reference sequence). The CDR3 sequence is 17 residues long. CDR3 bases: TGTGCCAGTAGGCCCATGTTGGGCAGGGGAGATCGGTATGGCTACACCTTC. Its translation: CASRPMLGRGDRYGYTF.

Note on this clone: At the DNA level, this CDR3 is encoded by other sequences in the same sample as well. The chain carries TRBV7-2 and TRBJ1-5; D perhaps matches TRBD1 (6 bases). The CDR3 loop spans 13 amino acids. Germline values: CDR1 SGHTA, CDR2 FQGNSA. V lost 5 bases to trimming and J lost 4 bases, with 9 bases between them. The CDR3 loop reads CASSQQGNQPQHF. For the CDR3, the DNA is TGTGCCAGCAGCCAGCAGGGGAATCAGCCCCAGCATTTT.

This clone was observed a single time. The chain combines TRBV5-4 with TRBJ1-4, with a tentative D call TRBD1 (5 bases). Trimming shortened V by 3 bases and J by 0 bases, and 15 bases separated the two germline ends. Germline-derived CDR1 and CDR2 are SGHNT and YYREEE (reference sequence). The CDR3 totals 17 residues. The CDR3, as DNA: TGTGCCAGCAGCTCGCGTACAGGAGTTGCAACTAATGAAAAACTGTTTTTT. It is translated as CASSSRTGVATNEKLFF.

The chain links TRBV5-6 to TRBJ2-1, with unresolved D. Trimming took 4 bases from V and 0 from J, leaving 5 bases between them. The CDR3 sequence is 13 residues long. Germline assignment: CDR1 SGHDT and CDR2 YYEEEE. The CDR3, as DNA: TGTGCCAGCAGCCCATTCTCCTACAATGAGCAGTTCTTC. Encoded protein: CASSPFSYNEQFF. Based on the CDR3 plus reference TRBV5-6 and TRBJ2-1, the full variable domain is DAGVTQSPTHLIKTRGQQVTLRCSPKSGHDTVSWYQQALGQGPQFIFQYYEEEERQRGNFPDRFSGHQFPNYSSELNVNALLLGDSALYLCASSPFSYNEQFFGPGTRLTVL.

The J gene is TRBJ1-1, the V gene TRBV4-1; D is possibly TRBD1 (6 bases). The CDR3 extends over 13 amino acids. Germline V lookup: CDR1 MGHRA, CDR2 YSYEKL. V was pared by 4 bases and J by 4 bases, with 10 bases between. For the CDR3, the DNA is TGCGCCAGCAGCCGGGGGCCGCGCACTGAAGCTTTCTTT. Encoded protein: CASSRGPRTEAFF.

Here the CDR3 reads CASSSRTDANTGELFF. The CDR3 nucleotides are TGTGCCAGCAGCTCACGGACAGACGCGAACACCGGGGAGCTGTTTTTT. This chain joins TRBV11-2 and TRBJ2-2, with a tentative D call TRBD1 (6 bases). Trimming cost V 4 bases and J 0 bases, with 12 bases left between them. From germline, CDR1 is SGHAT and CDR2 FQNNGV. This CDR3 spans 16 amino acids.

This sequence joins TRBV11-1 and TRBJ1-2, with a possible D match to TRBD1 (5 bases). Germline CDR1 and CDR2: SGHAT and FQDESV (reference sequence). V was cut by 0 bases and J by 6 bases, with 14 bases left in between. The CDR3 runs to 15 residues. The CDR3 nucleotides read TGTGCCAGCAGCTTAGCGTACGGGGGAGGCGATGGCTACACCTTC. Amino acids: CASSLAYGGGDGYTF.

The chain links TRBV9 to TRBJ1-5; the D is unclear. V was pared by 3 bases and J by 0 bases, with 10 bases between. Germline-derived CDR1 and CDR2 are SGDLS and YYNGEE. CDR3 length equals 15 residues. The CDR3 spells CASSGSGFSNQPQHF. The CDR3 DNA sequence: TGTGCCAGCAGCGGGTCGGGGTTTAGCAATCAGCCCCAGCATTTT.

This clone was counted a single time. The V and J genes are TRBV5-6 and TRBJ1-6; the D is unclear. Trimming removed 1 base at V and 7 bases at J, with 15 bases between. The CDR3 sequence is 16 residues long. In germline, CDR1 is SGHDT, CDR2 YYEEEE. The CDR3 loop reads CASSLKGAKTNSPLHF. The CDR3 nucleotides read TGTGCCAGCAGCTTGAAAGGAGCAAAAACAAATTCACCCCTCCACTTT.

About this clone: Distinct nucleotide sequences in the sample also encode this CDR3. The chain couples TRBV30 to TRBJ1-1, with TRBD1 matching 9 bases. J gave up 5 bases and V 3 bases, and 1 base lay outside the gene matches. The germline gives CDR1 GTSNPN, CDR2 SVGIG (reference sequence). This CDR3 has 12 residues. The CDR3 loop reads CAWSDRGTEAFF. The CDR3 DNA is TGTGCCTGGAGCGACAGGGGGACTGAAGCTTTCTTT. The whole variable domain, remainder taken from reference TRBV30 and TRBJ1-1, is SQTIHQWPATLVQPVGSPLSLECTVEGTSNPNLYWYRQAAGRGLQLLFYSVGIGQISSEVPQNLSASRPQDRQFILSSKKLLLSDSGFYLCAWSDRGTEAFFGQGTRLTVV.

This chain connects TRBV6-1 to TRBJ1-5; 12 nucleotides agree with TRBD1. Per germline, CDR1 MNHNS and CDR2 SASEGT. V lost 3 bases and J lost 6; bases outside the gene matches: 12. This CDR3 contains 18 residues. Here the CDR3 reads CASSEGTGGAWSGQPQHF. The CDR3 DNA follows: TGTGCCAGCAGTGAGGGGACAGGGGGCGCCTGGAGCGGTCAGCCCCAGCATTTT.

The V and J genes are TRBV5-4 and TRBJ1-4; 9 positions match TRBD1. V lost 4 bases to trimming and J lost 5 bases; unmatched junction nucleotides: 6. Germline V gene lookup returns CDR1 SGHNT and CDR2 YYREEE (reference sequence). The CDR3 consists of 15 residues. The CDR3 DNA sequence: TGTGCCAGCAGCCCAGACAGGGGGAGAAATGAAAAACTGTTTTTT. As protein: CASSPDRGRNEKLFF.

Only one count was recorded for this clone. The chain joins TRBV7-2 to TRBJ2-3; the D is unclear. V was clipped by 4 bases and J by 1 base, with 15 bases between them. Germline-derived CDR1 and CDR2 are SGHTA and FQGNSA. The CDR3 has 16 amino acids. This CDR3 reads CASSSLTSRGTDTQYF. For the CDR3, the DNA is TGTGCCAGCAGCTCACTCACTTCCCGGGGCACAGATACGCAGTATTTT. Full variable domain (rest looked up from reference TRBV7-2 and TRBJ2-3): GAGVSQSPSNKVTEKGKDVELRCDPISGHTALYWYRQSLGQGLEFLIYFQGNSAPDKSGLPSDRFSAERTGGSVSTLTIQRTQQEDSAVYLCASSSLTSRGTDTQYFGPGTRLTVL.

The CDR3 DNA reads as TGTGCCAGCAGGGGACACTTTACAACCTACGAGCAGTACTTC. The encoded protein is CASRGHFTTYEQYF. The rearrangement links TRBV2 to TRBJ2-7; tentatively, D is TRBD1 (6 bases). Trimming left V 6 bases short and J 2 bases short, with 14 bases between. CDR1 and CDR2 (germline): SNHLY, FYNNEI. The CDR3 is made up of 14 amino acids.

The chain recombines TRBV30 with TRBJ2-2, with a possible D match to TRBD2 (5 bases). Germline lookup yields CDR1 GTSNPN and CDR2 SVGIG (reference sequence). This CDR3 comprises 14 residues. The V and J ends lost 5 bases and 1 base respectively, with 11 bases between them. CDR3 DNA sequence: TGTGCCTGGGCGATCGGGGAGAACACCGGGGAGCTGTTTTTT. Protein sequence: CAWAIGENTGELFF.